This is a list of T cell receptor beta chains from one sample in a study of blood T cell repertoires in COVID-19. Sequencing was performed with immunoSEQ multiplex PCR; in TCRdb, only in-frame clones are kept and a portion is missing. This table has approximately 150,000 clones, roughly 83% appearing once. Sequencing used peripheral blood. These receptors came from a man aged 60 to 69 with acute or convalescent COVID-19. Each CDR3 is given with its conserved first and last residue. The D gene is left open where the match is weak. Size is stated for part of the rows, as once, few or many counts, or as a class when the clone is expanded.

.	TRBV5-1	TRBJ1-2	.	14	CASSLDGGDYGYTF	TGCGCCAGCAGCTTGGATGGGGGCGACTATGGCTACACCTTC
TRBD2	TRBV9	TRBJ2-2	.	18	CASSVGTSGSINTGELFF	TGTGCCAGCAGCGTAGGGACTAGCGGGAGTATTAACACCGGGGAGCTGTTTTTT
.	TRBV7-6	TRBJ1-6	.	20	CASSLARTTAGARPGSPLHF	TGTGCCAGCAGCTTAGCGAGAACGACAGCGGGCGCCCGCCCGGGTTCACCCCTCCACTTT
TRBD1	TRBV19	TRBJ1-1	.	14	CASSSQGAPTEAFF	TGTGCCAGTAGTAGTCAGGGGGCGCCCACTGAAGCTTTCTTT
TRBD1	TRBV7-2	TRBJ2-7	.	13	CASRTGGTYEQYF	TGTGCCAGCAGGACAGGGGGAACCTACGAGCAGTACTTC
TRBD2	TRBV19	TRBJ2-5	.	15	CASSPRTSLQETQYF	TGTGCCAGTAGCCCTCGGACTAGCCTACAAGAGACCCAGTACTTC
TRBD1	TRBV5-4	TRBJ1-2	.	12	CASSRQGLGYTF	TGTGCCAGCAGCAGACAGGGGCTTGGCTACACCTTC
.	TRBV20-1	TRBJ2-3	.	11	CSARTGDTQYF	TGCAGTGCTAGGACTGGAGATACGCAGTATTTT
TRBD1	TRBV11-3	TRBJ1-1	few	15	CASSESGQADTEAFF	TGTGCCAGCAGCGAATCCGGACAGGCGGACACTGAAGCTTTCTTT
TRBD1	TRBV2	TRBJ2-2	.	13	CASIAGGTGELFF	TGTGCCAGCATTGCAGGGGGAACCGGGGAGCTGTTTTTT
.	TRBV12-3/TRBV12-4	TRBJ2-7	.	13	CATRTELGSEQYF	TGTGCCACCCGAACTGAACTGGGCTCCGAGCAGTACTTC
TRBD1	TRBV29-1	TRBJ1-5	.	13	CSVGQGNNQPQHF	TGCAGCGTGGGACAGGGGAACAATCAGCCCCAGCATTTT
.	TRBV5-6	TRBJ1-5	.	16	CASSLRGHQVNQPQHF	TGTGCCAGCAGCTTGCGGGGACACCAAGTTAATCAGCCCCAGCATTTT
TRBD1	TRBV5-1	TRBJ2-1	once	16	CASRELRDRVGNEQFF	TGCGCCAGCAGAGAACTCCGGGACAGGGTGGGCAATGAGCAGTTCTTC
.	TRBV29-1	TRBJ2-5	.	12	CSVVSPGRTQYF	TGCAGCGTTGTCAGCCCAGGTCGGACCCAGTACTTC
TRBD2	TRBV24-1	TRBJ2-7	.	15	CATSDPTSGRGEQYF	TGTGCCACCAGTGACCCAACTAGCGGGAGAGGTGAGCAGTACTTC
.	TRBV19	TRBJ2-1	.	18	CASSAQGGRPLQVYEQFF	TGTGCCAGTAGCGCCCAGGGCGGAAGACCCTTACAGGTATATGAGCAGTTCTTC
.	TRBV27	TRBJ2-3	.	14	CASSFQDSSDTQYF	TGTGCCAGCAGTTTCCAGGACTCCTCAGATACGCAGTATTTT
TRBD1	TRBV10-2	TRBJ1-2	few	14	CASTWDRVIDGYTF	TGCGCCAGCACGTGGGACAGGGTGATTGATGGCTACACCTTC
.	TRBV10-3	TRBJ2-1	.	12	CAISGQNNEQFF	TGTGCCATCAGTGGGCAGAACAATGAGCAGTTCTTC
.	TRBV5-6	TRBJ1-1	.	15	CASALVRRLNTEAFF	TGTGCCAGCGCACTAGTACGTAGATTGAACACTGAAGCTTTCTTT
.	TRBV21-1	TRBJ1-2	few	18	CASSKEKWDREMMGGYTF	TGTGCCAGCAGCAAAGAAAAGTGGGACAGGGAGATGATGGGGGGCTACACCTTC
TRBD1	TRBV3-1/TRBV3-2	TRBJ1-1	.	14	CASSQNPTGTEAFF	TGTGCCAGCAGCCAGAACCCGACAGGGACTGAAGCTTTCTTT
TRBD1	TRBV5-1	TRBJ1-2	.	14	CASSPGQSVGGYTF	TGCGCCAGCAGCCCGGGACAGTCCGTGGGGGGCTACACCTTC
TRBD2	TRBV5-1	TRBJ2-3	.	15	CASRPAGPPTDTQYF	TGCGCCAGCAGACCAGCGGGACCACCCACAGATACGCAGTATTTT
TRBD1	TRBV5-1	TRBJ2-3	.	15	CASSAGQGPTDTQYF	TGCGCCAGCAGCGCGGGACAGGGCCCGACAGATACGCAGTATTTT
TRBD1	TRBV30	TRBJ1-2	.	14	CAWNSDRAAYGYTF	TGTGCCTGGAACTCGGACAGGGCGGCCTATGGCTACACCTTC
.	TRBV7-3	TRBJ2-1	few	13	CASSSKWGEEQFF	TGTGCCAGCAGCTCCAAGTGGGGCGAGGAGCAGTTCTTC
TRBD2	TRBV5-1	TRBJ2-2	once	16	CASSLGRGSNTGELFF	TGCGCCAGCAGCTTGGGGCGGGGGTCGAACACCGGGGAGCTGTTTTTT
.	TRBV2	TRBJ2-7	once	16	CASSPAVTLIVYEQYF	TGTGCCAGCAGTCCCGCGGTTACGCTTATTGTTTACGAGCAGTACTTC
TRBD2	TRBV12-3/TRBV12-4	TRBJ2-7	.	13	CAITKREGLEQYF	TGTGCCATCACCAAGCGGGAGGGTCTCGAGCAGTACTTC
.	TRBV11-2	TRBJ1-3	.	16	CASSSPFWGVGNTIYF	TGTGCCAGCAGCTCCCCCTTTTGGGGCGTAGGAAACACCATATATTTT
.	TRBV30	TRBJ2-5	.	13	CAWSVARRETQYF	TGTGCCTGGAGTGTAGCGAGGAGGGAGACCCAGTACTTC
TRBD2	TRBV5-6	TRBJ2-1	.	15	CASSLGGLAVNEQFF	TGTGCCAGCAGCTTGGGAGGACTAGCGGTGAATGAGCAGTTCTTC
.	TRBV9	TRBJ2-7	.	15	CASSVASTGSYEQYF	TGTGCCAGCAGCGTAGCTAGCACAGGGAGCTACGAGCAGTACTTC
TRBD1	TRBV7-9	TRBJ2-2	.	16	CASSEPQGWSTGELFF	TGTGCCAGCAGCGAGCCACAGGGGTGGAGCACCGGGGAGCTGTTTTTT
TRBD1	TRBV6-6	TRBJ1-6	.	15	CASLGRGQAHSPLHF	TGTGCCAGCTTGGGAAGGGGGCAGGCTCATTCACCCCTCCACTTT
.	TRBV11-2	TRBJ1-6	.	13	CASSLASNSPLHF	TGTGCCAGCAGCTTAGCCAGTAATTCACCCCTCCACTTT
.	TRBV7-2	TRBJ1-5	.	14	CASSTTGLWKPQHF	TGTGCCAGCAGCACCACAGGGTTGTGGAAGCCCCAGCATTTT
TRBD1	TRBV9	TRBJ2-7	.	14	CASSPGQGRYEQYF	TGTGCCAGCAGTCCAGGACAGGGCCGGTACGAGCAGTACTTC
TRBD2	TRBV7-9	TRBJ2-2	.	17	CASSLGTSGRASGELFF	TGTGCCAGCAGCCTCGGGACTAGCGGGAGGGCCTCCGGGGAGCTGTTTTTT
TRBD1	TRBV19	TRBJ1-2	.	16	CASSIKGPGGNYGYTF	TGTGCCAGTAGTATAAAGGGTCCAGGGGGCAACTATGGCTACACCTTC
TRBD2	TRBV5-1	TRBJ2-3	.	16	CASSRVGGIPTDTQYF	TGCGCCAGCAGCCGGGTGGGGGGGATTCCCACAGATACGCAGTATTTT
.	TRBV7-8	TRBJ1-6	.	19	CASSLRPPMAGPLNSPLHF	TGTGCCAGCAGCTTAAGGCCCCCGATGGCAGGCCCCCTTAATTCACCCCTCCACTTT
.	TRBV7-3	TRBJ2-3	.	15	CASSPGVGKLDTQYF	TGTGCCAGCAGCCCGGGGGTGGGGAAGTTAGATACGCAGTATTTT
.	TRBV19	TRBJ2-5	once	15	CASSGRDTNQETQYF	TGTGCCAGTAGTGGGAGGGACACTAACCAAGAGACCCAGTACTTC
.	TRBV19	TRBJ1-2	.	15	CASTITSPTNYGYTF	TGTGCCAGTACCATTACTAGTCCTACTAACTATGGCTACACCTTC
.	TRBV5-6	TRBJ1-5	.	15	CASSFFLLSNQPQHF	TGTGCCAGCAGCTTTTTTTTACTTAGCAATCAGCCCCAGCATTTT
.	TRBV7-9	TRBJ2-7	.	14	CASSLSTRGYEQYF	TGTGCCAGCAGCTTATCGACCCGGGGCTACGAGCAGTACTTC
.	TRBV6-6	TRBJ2-3	once	14	CAVVQAGARDTQYF	TGTGCCGTAGTTCAAGCGGGTGCAAGAGATACGCAGTATTTT
.	TRBV4-2	TRBJ1-2	.	15	CASSQATPDFYGYTF	TGTGCCAGCAGCCAAGCGACTCCGGATTTCTATGGCTACACCTTC
TRBD1	TRBV5-1	TRBJ1-1	.	17	CASSPTTGDLVNTEAFF	TGCGCCAGCAGCCCTACCACAGGGGACCTCGTGAACACTGAAGCTTTCTTT
.	TRBV9	TRBJ2-2	.	16	CASSVRRQSNTGELFF	TGTGCCAGCAGCGTACGGAGACAGTCGAACACCGGGGAGCTGTTTTTT
.	TRBV4-1	TRBJ2-7	.	17	CASSHPTSDSFSYEQYF	TGCGCCAGCAGCCATCCTACGTCGGACTCATTCTCCTACGAGCAGTACTTC
TRBD1	TRBV2	TRBJ1-1	few	14	CASSEGTGHTEAFF	TGTGCCAGCAGTGAGGGGACAGGGCACACTGAAGCTTTCTTT
.	TRBV4-1	TRBJ2-7	.	15	CASSPGQHEGYEQYF	TGCGCCAGCAGCCCCGGACAGCACGAGGGGTACGAGCAGTACTTC
.	TRBV9	TRBJ2-1	.	17	CASSVTDVAANNNEQFF	TGTGCCAGCAGCGTTACGGATGTGGCGGCCAACAACAATGAGCAGTTCTTC
TRBD2	TRBV11-2	TRBJ2-3	few	15	CASSFTGTSEVAQYF	TGTGCCAGCAGCTTCACCGGGACTAGCGAGGTGGCGCAGTATTTT
.	TRBV4-1	TRBJ2-3	.	12	CASSQVQDTQYF	TGCGCCAGCAGCCAAGTTCAGGATACGCAGTATTTT
.	TRBV2	TRBJ1-1	.	13	CASRETGNTEAFF	TGTGCCAGCAGGGAGACAGGGAACACTGAAGCTTTCTTT